A selection of T cell receptor beta chains follows, all from one sample in a study of cytomegalovirus exposure and HLA in healthy donors. Some clones are missing from TCRdb's copy, which holds only in-frame ones; the method was immunoSEQ multiplex PCR. The sample contains roughly 150,000 clones, roughly 80% of which appear only once. The sample taken for sequencing was PBMCs. The receptors originated from a male donor in good health and CMV-seronegative. CDR3s leave out the opening cysteine and the closing phenylalanine or tryptophan. The order of the fields is J gene, V gene, CDR3 protein.

>TRBJ1-2|TRBV11-2
ASAMRLSYGYT
>TRBJ1-6|TRBV6-1
AAGDYDSPLH
>TRBJ1-1|TRBV5-6
ASSLDSHGTEAF
>TRBJ1-5|TRBV7-2
ASSPGQYSNQPQH
>TRBJ2-5|TRBV2
ASSIGVQETQY
>TRBJ2-7|TRBV4-3
ASSQEPSGVIYEQY
>TRBJ1-2|TRBV5-1
ASSSSRDSPYGYT
>TRBJ1-1|TRBV10-1
ASSRSNTEAF
>TRBJ1-1|TRBV6-1
ASSEYSGDTEAF
>TRBJ1-2|TRBV15
ATSRDIGAPYGYT
>TRBJ1-1|TRBV19
ASSIVHSPGNTEAF
>TRBJ2-5|TRBV11-2
ASSLDRAETQY
>TRBJ2-5|TRBV11-2
ASSFERGRGETQY
>TRBJ1-1|TRBV5-4
ASSKGQKNIEAF